The source of this T cell receptor (beta chain) is a study of T cell responses to AZD1222 COVID-19 vaccine. Sequencing was performed with immunoSEQ multiplex PCR; in TCRdb, only in-frame clones are kept and a portion is missing. The data contain some 130,000 clones, roughly 88% of them singletons. In regard to this clone: Its antigen is unknown.

Study-wide points: Spike-specific TCR breadth and depth both grew after two AZD1222 doses. Repertoires were collected only later (after the peak T cell response had occurred).

The origin of this receptor is an adult who received the AZD1222 COVID-19 vaccine. The sample in question was peripheral blood, obtained 28 days after the second AZD1222 dose.

CDR3 region: CASSTPQGRRGYTF. CDR3 nucleotide sequence: TGTGCCAGCAGTACCCCCCAGGGGCGAAGGGGCTACACCTTC. The chain combines TRBV28 with TRBJ1-2; a possible D gene is TRBD1 (6 bases). This CDR3 spans 14 amino acids. V shed 5 bases and J shed 8 bases, with 18 bases lying between them. Germline CDR1 MDHEN, CDR2 SYDVKM.